Below, 19 T cell receptor beta chains from the same sample are listed, as sequenced in a study of beta chain features in type 1 diabetes (dated by TCRdb to 2017 to 2018). Broad study findings and their caveats: In all four CD4+ subsets, TCRB CDR3 length was moderately but significantly shorter in type 1 diabetes patients.

No antigen is known for these receptors. Library preparation employed the immunoSEQ multiplex PCR assay. The entire isolated RNA was reverse transcribed using the High Capacity cDNA Reverse Transcription Kit, and thus expressed TCRB transcripts were sequenced. TCRdb took over this immuneACCESS table, retaining in-frame rearrangements with V and J assigned. Such tables are incomplete; in checked studies, under half of the missing clones stem from an unresolved V gene, and the remainder is unexplained. Present in this sample are around 710,000 clones, around 12% of which were seen just once. The ten biggest clones cover 0.09% to 0.15% of the sample. Sequencing used naive CD4+ T cells from blood. What the cell subset or site label conveys for this sample: true naive CD4+ T cells. All receptors come from a man aged 25 to 45 with type 1 diabetes.

CDR3 residues: CASSPGQGALGGELFF. The CDR3 DNA follows: TGCGCCAGCAGCCCCGGACAGGGGGCGCTAGGCGGGGAGCTGTTTTTT. The chain has TRBV5-1 and TRBJ2-2, with TRBD1 matching over 11 bases. Germline CDR1 and CDR2: SGHRS and YFSETQ. Germline trimming cut 4 bases from V and 7 bases from J; bases unmatched to any gene: 9. The CDR3 runs to 16 residues.

Only a few counts were recorded for this clone. The chain is built from TRBV5-4 and TRBJ1-1; no definite D call. Germline values: CDR1 SGHNT, CDR2 YYREEE (reference sequence). Trimming took off 3 bases at V and 0 bases at J, with 12 bases between the two ends. This CDR3 has 15 residues. The CDR3 DNA reads as TGTGCCAGCAGCTGGAGATCTTCCATGAACACTGAAGCTTTCTTT. Translating it yields CASSWRSSMNTEAFF.

CDR3 sequence: CASSPGGAVGETQYF. CDR3 DNA: TGTGCCAGCAGCCCCGGGGGGGCCGTGGGAGAGACCCAGTACTTC. This chain uses TRBV7-6 with TRBJ2-5; 8 bases match TRBD2. The CDR3 covers 15 residues. After removal of 5 bases from V and 4 bases from J, the junction contained 9 bases not matched to a gene. Germline V gives CDR1 SGHVS, CDR2 FNYEAQ.

The V gene is TRBV2, the J gene TRBJ2-5; D is possibly TRBD2 (6 bases). Germline V gene sequence: CDR1 SNHLY, CDR2 FYNNEI. There are 12 residues in the CDR3. V gave up 6 bases and J gave up 5 bases, with 10 bases separating them. CDR3 in DNA: TGTGCCAGCAGCGCGGCGGGGGAGACCCAGTACTTC. Translation gives CASSAAGETQYF. Looking up the rest from reference TRBV2 and TRBJ2-5 gives the full variable domain: EPEVTQTPSHQVTQMGQEVILRCVPISNHLYFYWYRQILGQKVEFLVSFYNNEISEKSEIFDDQFSVERPDGSNFTLKIRSTKLEDSAMYFCASSAAGETQYFGPGTRLLVL.

This clone has more than one count but fewer than ten. The chain carries TRBV25-1 and TRBJ1-6; D is perhaps TRBD1 (5 bases). CDR1 MGHDK and CDR2 SYGVNS come from the germline V gene. Trimming pared 7 bases from V and 10 bases from J, leaving 14 bases between. The CDR3 has 13 amino acids. The CDR3 DNA is TGTGCCAGCAAGGGCAGGGAAGGATCACCCCTCCACTTT. This sequence encodes CASKGREGSPLHF.

The V and J genes are TRBV5-6 and TRBJ2-5; D ambiguous. Germline V gene lookup returns CDR1 SGHDT and CDR2 YYEEEE. Between the trimmed V and J ends, which lost 1 base and 2 bases, there was a span of 12 bases. The CDR3 length is 15 residues. This chain's CDR3 is CASSLSLSQQETQYF. Here the CDR3 DNA reads TGTGCCAGCAGCTTGTCTCTCTCGCAGCAAGAGACCCAGTACTTC.

This clone occurred a few times. V usage is TRBV9 and J usage is TRBJ2-7; D gene unclear. Per the germline V gene, CDR1 is SGDLS and CDR2 is YYNGEE. Trimming stripped 0 bases from V and 5 bases from J, with 12 bases between. The CDR3 runs 14 residues. CDR3 residues: CASSVVRINHEQYF. The CDR3 DNA is TGTGCCAGCAGCGTAGTCAGGATTAATCACGAGCAGTACTTC.

This clone was seen a few times. Germline and junction disagree at one end, which may indicate a read error. The chain employs TRBV2 and TRBJ2-6; D ambiguous. This CDR3 is 13 amino acids long. CDR1 SNHLY and CDR2 FYNNEI come from the germline V gene. This CDR3 reads CASSEELGGPEAF. CDR3 DNA: TGTGCCAGCAGTGAAGAGTTAGGCGGCCCCGAGGCTTTC.

The chain combines TRBV6-5 with TRBJ2-1; no firm D call. The CDR3 has 15 residues. The ends were cut back, 6 bases at V and 5 bases at J, with 17 bases in the middle. Germline CDR1 reads MNHEY; CDR2 reads SVGAGI. CDR3 residues: CASRPHAGDNNEQFF. The CDR3 nucleotides are TGTGCCAGCAGGCCGCACGCAGGAGACAACAATGAGCAGTTCTTC.

This clone was seen more than once but under ten times. The J gene is TRBJ1-2, the V gene TRBV29-1, with D maybe TRBD1 (6 bases). V was pared by 6 bases and J by 2 bases, with 13 bases between. The CDR3 totals 13 residues. CDR1 and CDR2 (germline): SQVTM, ANQGSEA. The CDR3, as DNA: TGCAGCGTCTCCGTAGGACAGAACTATGGCTACACCTTC. Encoded protein: CSVSVGQNYGYTF.

This chain connects TRBV18 to TRBJ2-2; 7 positions match TRBD1. V lost 3 bases to trimming and J lost 6 bases; unmatched junction nucleotides: 4. The CDR3 loop spans 14 amino acids. CDR1 and CDR2 (germline): KGHSH, LQKENI. Here the CDR3 DNA reads TGTGCCAGCTCACCGGACAGGCCCCCCGGGGAGCTGTTTTTT. Its protein product is CASSPDRPPGELFF.

This clone was observed a few times. The chain is built from TRBV25-1 and TRBJ1-6, with D perhaps matching TRBD1 (5 bases). Germline assignment: CDR1 MGHDK and CDR2 SYGVNS. This CDR3 spans 15 amino acids. V dropped 5 bases and J dropped 5 bases, with 13 bases sitting between them. The CDR3 region has the DNA TGTGCCAGCAGTACCTACGACAGCGATAATTCACCCCTCCACTTT. It codes for CASSTYDSDNSPLHF.

The V and J genes are TRBV11-2 and TRBJ1-2; 10 nucleotides agree with TRBD1. The V gene's germline CDR1 is SGHAT and CDR2 FQNNGV. The CDR3 loop spans 15 amino acids. V was clipped by 8 bases and J by 2 bases; unmatched bases: 8. The CDR3: CASSTRTGGNYGYTF. CDR3 sequence (DNA): TGTGCCAGCTCTACTCGGACAGGGGGGAACTATGGCTACACCTTC.

The rearrangement uses TRBV25-1 and TRBJ1-2, with D perhaps matching TRBD1 (5 bases). The germline gives CDR1 MGHDK, CDR2 SYGVNS. The CDR3 spans 13 residues. The ends were cut back, 3 bases at V and 8 bases at J, with 13 bases in the middle. Here the CDR3 DNA reads TGTGCCAGCAGTGATTCCAGGGTGTACGGCTACACCTTC. Protein: CASSDSRVYGYTF.

The rearrangement joins TRBV10-2 to TRBJ1-4, with D possibly matching TRBD1 (6 bases). The germline V and J ends were trimmed by 6 bases and 5 bases, with 10 bases remaining between them. Germline CDR1 reads WSHSY; CDR2 reads SAAADI. This CDR3 is 13 amino acids long. CDR3 sequence reads: CASRDRTNEKLFF. The CDR3 bases are TGCGCCAGCAGGGACAGAACCAATGAAAAACTGTTTTTT.

The rearrangement joins TRBV30 to TRBJ1-6; D is unresolved. The V end was cut by 4 bases, the J end by 7 bases, with 14 bases between. The CDR3 runs to 14 residues. Germline V gives CDR1 GTSNPN, CDR2 SVGIG (reference sequence). The CDR3 bases are TGTGCCTGGAACGATAAAGGGTGGAATTCACCCCTCCACTTT. Its translation is CAWNDKGWNSPLHF.

CDR3 sequence (DNA): TGTGCCAGCTCACTCGCTAGCGGGGGAAACCCCTACGAGCAGTACTTC. This translates into CASSLASGGNPYEQYF. The chain links TRBV18 to TRBJ2-7; 10 bases match TRBD2. The CDR3 is made up of 16 amino acids. The trim removed 4 bases at V and 2 bases at J, leaving 8 bases unmatched. In germline, CDR1 is KGHSH, CDR2 LQKENI.

This chain links TRBV4-3 with TRBJ2-1; D tentatively fits TRBD1 or TRBD2 (7 bases each). The CDR3 is made up of 15 amino acids. The germline V gene encodes CDR1 LGHNA and CDR2 YSLEER. The V end was cut by 4 bases, the J end by 8 bases, with 18 bases between. The CDR3 sequence is CASSLMTGRGHEQFF. The DNA for the CDR3 is TGCGCCAGCAGCCTTATGACAGGGAGGGGCCATGAGCAGTTCTTC.

Worth noting for this clone: This sample also contains other DNA sequences that code for the same CDR3. The rearrangement links TRBV18 to TRBJ1-5, with a possible D match to TRBD1 (5 bases). The V gene lost 6 bases and the J gene lost 2 bases, with 11 bases spanning the gap. The CDR3 loop spans 14 amino acids. CDR1 and CDR2 from the germline V gene are KGHSH and LQKENI. The DNA for the CDR3 is TGTGCCAGCTCCCCAGGGCCCCGCAATCAGCCCCAGCATTTT. Translated: CASSPGPRNQPQHF.